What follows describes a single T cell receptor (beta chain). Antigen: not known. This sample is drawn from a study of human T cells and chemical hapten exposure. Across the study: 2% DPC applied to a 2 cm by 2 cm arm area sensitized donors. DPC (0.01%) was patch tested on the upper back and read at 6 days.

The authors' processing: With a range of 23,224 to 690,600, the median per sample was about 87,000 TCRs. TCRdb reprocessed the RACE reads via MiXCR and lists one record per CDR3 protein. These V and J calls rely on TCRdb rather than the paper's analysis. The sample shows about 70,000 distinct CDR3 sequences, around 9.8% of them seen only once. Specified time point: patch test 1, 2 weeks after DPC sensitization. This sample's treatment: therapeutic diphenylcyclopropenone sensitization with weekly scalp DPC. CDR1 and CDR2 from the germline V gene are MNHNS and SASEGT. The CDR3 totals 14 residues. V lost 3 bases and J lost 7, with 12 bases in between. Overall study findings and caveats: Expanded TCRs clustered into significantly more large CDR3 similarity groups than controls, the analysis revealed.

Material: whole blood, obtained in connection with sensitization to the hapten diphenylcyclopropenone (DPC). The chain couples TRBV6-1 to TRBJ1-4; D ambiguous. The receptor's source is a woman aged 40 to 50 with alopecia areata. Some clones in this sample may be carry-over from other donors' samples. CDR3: CASSDRGPREKLFF. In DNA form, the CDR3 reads TGTGCCAGCAGTGATAGAGGTCCTCGTGAAAAACTGTTTTTT.